This T cell receptor (beta chain) is from a study of lymphopenia after photon versus proton radiotherapy. Data came from immunoSEQ multiplex PCR; TCRdb stores just in-frame clones and leaves some out. The sample shows around 23,000 clones, approximately 86% of them seen only once. Germline V gene data show CDR1 as SSHAT and CDR2 as FNYEAQ (reference sequence). The V and J ends lost 4 bases and 12 bases respectively, with 4 bases between them. The CDR3 covers 10 residues. The chain has TRBV7-7 and TRBJ2-6; the D is unclear. This TCR derives from a man aged 50 or older with gastric cancer. Sequenced material: peripheral blood, taken from a patient treated with photon-based radiotherapy. As DNA, the CDR3 is TGTGCCAGCAGCTCGTGCGTCCTGACTTTC. Protein: CASSSCVLTF.